The 20 T cell receptor beta chains below were found in one sample sequenced in a study of T cell changes during pregnancy in multiple sclerosis. Here immunoSEQ multiplex PCR was the method, and the copy in TCRdb shows in-frame clones only, minus some. The sample carries about 46,000 clones, roughly 95% recorded once. The sequencing here drew on CD8+ T cells from peripheral blood mononuclear cells, taken after pregnancy. Receptor source: a female donor with multiple sclerosis, enrolled in a pregnancy study.

This chain uses TRBV7-9 with TRBJ1-4, with 7 positions matching TRBD1. The germline V gene has CDR1 SEHNR and CDR2 FQNEAQ (reference sequence). The CDR3 contains 16 residues. Trimming removed 1 base from V and 3 bases from J; junction bases left unmatched: 5. The DNA of the CDR3 is TGTGCCAGCAGCTTAGGGCTGGGACAGTCTAATGAAAAACTGTTTTTT. This encodes CASSLGLGQSNEKLFF.

The count of this clone is one. The rearrangement uses TRBV10-1 and TRBJ1-1, with 10 bases lining up with TRBD1. In germline, CDR1 is WNHNN, CDR2 SYGVQD (reference sequence). V shed 5 bases, J shed 0 bases, and the junction held 9 bases outside the gene matches. The CDR3 spans 17 residues. The CDR3 DNA sequence: TGCGCCAGCAGTCCCCGAGACAGGGGGCTGATGAACACTGAAGCTTTCTTT. This translates into CASSPRDRGLMNTEAFF.

In its sample, this clone was seen a few times. DNA for the CDR3: TGTGCCAGCTCACCCCGGGGGACTAATGAAAAACTGTTTTTT. It translates to CASSPRGTNEKLFF. The chain couples TRBV18 to TRBJ1-4, with D possibly being TRBD1 (5 bases). The ends were cut back, 3 bases at V and 2 bases at J, with 7 bases in the middle. This CDR3 comprises 14 residues. Germline V gives CDR1 KGHSH, CDR2 LQKENI.

The chain employs TRBV29-1 and TRBJ2-7, with 9 bases lining up with TRBD1. J was trimmed by 5 bases and V by 1 base; bases with no gene match: 6. CDR3 length equals 14 residues. The germline gives CDR1 SQVTM, CDR2 ANQGSEA. The DNA for the CDR3 is TGCAGCGTTGAAGGACGGGACAGGGATAACGAGCAGTACTTC. This gives the protein CSVEGRDRDNEQYF.

CDR3 region: CSGAGQGAGVTEAFF. In nucleotides, the CDR3 is TGCAGCGGGGCGGGACAGGGGGCCGGAGTCACTGAAGCTTTCTTT. This chain links TRBV29-1 with TRBJ1-1; 12 nucleotides agree with TRBD1. CDR3 length equals 15 residues. The germline V gene has CDR1 SQVTM and CDR2 ANQGSEA. The V and J ends lost 7 bases and 4 bases, in that order; junction bases with no gene match: 10.

V gene TRBV2 combines with J gene TRBJ2-5; 8 bases fit TRBD2. The CDR3 sequence is 18 residues long. Germline trimming cut 7 bases from V and 1 base from J; bases unmatched to any gene: 17. Germline V gene lookup returns CDR1 SNHLY and CDR2 FYNNEI. The DNA of the CDR3 is TGTGCCAGCACCGCCGAGGGGCTAGCGGGCAGATTCCAAGAGACCCAGTACTTC. This sequence encodes CASTAEGLAGRFQETQYF.

V and J are TRBV7-9 and TRBJ2-1; D possibly corresponds to TRBD2 (5 bases). The V gene lost 5 bases and the J gene lost 5 bases, with 13 bases spanning the gap. Germline V gives CDR1 SEHNR, CDR2 FQNEAQ (reference sequence). The CDR3 is made up of 14 amino acids. CDR3 DNA: TGTGCCAGCAGCCCGGTCACTAGGAACAATGAGCAGTTCTTC. Translation: CASSPVTRNNEQFF.

This sequence joins TRBV7-9 and TRBJ2-2; 9 bases map to TRBD2. V shed 5 bases, J shed 7 bases, and the junction held 14 bases outside the gene matches. The CDR3 extends over 17 amino acids. Germline V gene data show CDR1 as SEHNR and CDR2 as FQNEAQ (reference sequence). The CDR3: CASSPTSGPQAIGELFF. CDR3 in DNA: TGTGCCAGCAGCCCGACTAGCGGACCCCAAGCGATCGGGGAGCTGTTTTTT.

This clone came up once. The rearrangement links TRBV5-1 to TRBJ2-3; 8 bases agree with TRBD1. V shed 0 bases and J 0 bases; nucleotides not matched to a gene: 6. From germline, CDR1 is SGHRS and CDR2 YFSETQ. The CDR3 contains 17 residues. The CDR3 here is CASSLEGQGASTDTQYF. The DNA for the CDR3 is TGCGCCAGCAGCTTGGAAGGGCAGGGGGCTAGCACAGATACGCAGTATTTT.

As for this clone: The sample contains more than one DNA sequence encoding this CDR3. The rearrangement uses TRBV27 and TRBJ2-2; D is ambiguous. Trimming left V 2 bases short and J 1 base short, with 5 bases between. The CDR3 extends over 14 amino acids. Germline V gene data show CDR1 as MNHEY and CDR2 as SMNVEV (reference sequence). The CDR3: CASSLRVNTGELFF. CDR3 DNA sequence: TGTGCCAGCAGTTTACGTGTGAACACCGGGGAGCTGTTTTTT.

The V and J genes are TRBV10-3 and TRBJ2-1; perhaps TRBD2 as D (6 bases). Per germline, CDR1 ENHRY and CDR2 SYGVKD. The CDR3 has 15 residues. Trimming took off 0 bases at V and 7 bases at J, with 13 bases between the two ends. CDR3 in DNA: TGTGCCATCAGTGAGTCAACGGGGGTTGGGAATGAGCAGTTCTTC. Its protein product is CAISESTGVGNEQFF.

The chain carries TRBV7-9 and TRBJ2-7; TRBD1 aligns across 10 bases. This CDR3 region has 12 residues. Germline trimming cut 5 bases from V and 7 bases from J; bases unmatched to any gene: 2. Germline CDR1 SEHNR, CDR2 FQNEAQ (reference sequence). In DNA form, the CDR3 reads TGTGCCAGCAGCGGACAGGGGGGTGAGCAGTACTTC. As protein: CASSGQGGEQYF.

The chain recombines TRBV4-2 with TRBJ2-7; TRBD2 matches 11 bases. The length of the CDR3 is 15 residues. J lost 3 bases, V lost 0 bases, and 1 base had no gene match. Germline V gives CDR1 LGHNA, CDR2 YNFKEQ. CDR3 nucleotides: TGTGCCAGCAGCCAAGAGGGGACTAGCGGCTACGAGCAGTACTTC. It codes for CASSQEGTSGYEQYF.

This chain links TRBV2 with TRBJ2-1; 11 bases agree with TRBD2. The J segment lost 7 bases and the V segment lost 8 bases, leaving 4 bases of the junction unmatched. CDR1 SNHLY and CDR2 FYNNEI come from the germline V gene. The CDR3 runs to 13 residues. The CDR3 region is CASLTSGRNEQFF. CDR3 bases: TGTGCCAGCCTTACTAGCGGGAGAAATGAGCAGTTCTTC.

The chain has TRBV19 and TRBJ1-1, with no clear D. The V end was cut by 5 bases, the J end by 6 bases, with 16 bases between. The CDR3 extends over 14 amino acids. Germline V gene data show CDR1 as LNHDA and CDR2 as SQIVND (reference sequence). The CDR3 sequence is CASSLFPSAAEAFF. The CDR3 DNA reads TGTGCCAGTAGTTTATTCCCTTCGGCGGCTGAAGCTTTCTTT.

The chain combines TRBV19 with TRBJ1-1; D possibly corresponds to TRBD1 (6 bases). The CDR3 extends over 13 amino acids. The ends were cut back, 5 bases at V and 0 bases at J, with 7 bases in the middle. Germline V CDR1 and CDR2: LNHDA, SQIVND (reference sequence). The chain's CDR3 is CASSQGLNTEAFF. The CDR3 DNA sequence: TGTGCCAGTAGTCAGGGGCTGAACACTGAAGCTTTCTTT. Variable domain in full (rest from reference TRBV19 and TRBJ1-1): DGGITQSPKYLFRKEGQNVTLSCEQNLNHDAMYWYRQDPGQGLRLIYYSQIVNDFQKGDIAEGYSVSREKKESFPLTVTSAQKNPTAFYLCASSQGLNTEAFFGQGTRLTVV.

This sequence joins TRBV14 and TRBJ2-1; tentative D call: TRBD2 (6 bases). The CDR3 is made up of 17 amino acids. CDR1 and CDR2 (germline): SGHDN, FVKESK. With 4 bases removed from V and 3 bases from J, the gap between germline ends came to 19 bases. The CDR3 spells CASSPQPGAEYYNEQFF. In nucleotides, the CDR3 is TGTGCCAGCAGCCCACAACCGGGAGCCGAATACTACAATGAGCAGTTCTTC.

Only one count was recorded for this clone. The gene calls are TRBV9 and TRBJ2-3, with TRBD2 identical over 8 bases. The CDR3 runs to 16 residues. Germline assignment: CDR1 SGDLS and CDR2 YYNGEE. The ends lost 2 bases at V and 0 bases at J; junction bases unmatched: 5. CDR3 nucleotide sequence: TGTGCCAGCAGCGTCGGACTAGCCGATAGCACAGATACGCAGTATTTT. As protein: CASSVGLADSTDTQYF.

The genes are TRBV4-1 and TRBJ2-7; D unclear. Germline V gene sequence: CDR1 MGHRA, CDR2 YSYEKL. This CDR3 spans 13 amino acids. V was cut by 2 bases and J by 3 bases, with 8 bases left in between. The CDR3 spells CASSQTPGYEQYF. The CDR3 nucleotides read TGCGCCAGCAGCCAAACTCCCGGCTACGAGCAGTACTTC.

The chain couples TRBV9 to TRBJ1-1; 7 bases align to TRBD1. This CDR3 contains 16 residues. V was clipped by 0 bases and J by 4 bases; unmatched bases: 9. Germline loops: CDR1 SGDLS, CDR2 YYNGEE. CDR3 sequence: CASSVATGEVVTEAFF. DNA for the CDR3: TGTGCCAGCAGCGTAGCTACAGGGGAAGTCGTCACTGAAGCTTTCTTT.